This TCR beta chain is drawn from a study of PD-L1 blockade in urothelial cancer (dated by TCRdb to 2016 to 2017). Background on the whole study: Therapy was started in the mid-2010s for all patients, and atezolizumab 1,200 mg was administered intravenously every 3 weeks. Twenty-five of 29 patients were identified as males with urothelial cancer of bladder origin, and a prior smoking history was reported by 18 of 29 patients. An ECOG performance status of 0 or 1 was recorded for the patients, and 0 to 3 prior chemotherapy regimens had been received by the patients. Blood samples were analyzed 3 weeks after the start of treatment (second dose) and 6 weeks after the start of treatment. Blood samples yielded a median of about 150,000 T cells and around 80,000 unique TCRs, with median clonality 0.080. An exploratory multi-omic analysis was conducted of the somatic, immune and clinical correlates of response to PD-L1 blockade with atezolizumab in urothelial cancer. TCR sequencing covered pretreatment tumor samples and matched, serially collected peripheral blood taken before and after atezolizumab treatment. Durable clinical benefit was defined as progression-free survival longer than 6 months, and TCR features were also tested against progression-free and overall survival. In the same patients, whole exome sequencing and RNA sequencing of pretreatment tumors were performed in addition to TCR sequencing. Durable clinical benefit was achieved by nine patients but not by the remaining 20. Some 30 patients had pretreatment blood TCR-seq, some 24 had at least one posttreatment blood collection, and some 24 had tumor TCR-seq.

A cohort of some 29 patients with locally advanced or metastatic urothelial carcinoma, treated at Memorial Sloan Kettering on a trial protocol, was included. Peripheral blood mononuclear cells were collected pretreatment and during treatment, at between 1 and 8 total time points per patient. The Qiagen DNeasy Blood extraction kit was used to purify genomic DNA from total PBMCs and tumor samples. PBMCs were collected pretreatment and during treatment, and were isolated and stored as previously described. For this clone: Its antigen is currently not known. No base qualities exist here, and no much larger clone lies one base off it.

Synthetic TCR analog templates were spiked into each PCR so that absolute template abundance could be estimated from read counts. Using the immunoSEQ assay, TCRbeta CDR3 regions were amplified from genomic DNA with bias-controlled V and J gene primers. Sequencing of rearranged TCRbeta segments was performed at approximately 20X coverage. Per the source publication's procedure: Clustering was used to correct sequencing errors, and CDR3s were annotated against IMGT so that V, D and J genes could be assigned. Downstream analyses used only productive TCRbeta rearrangements and left out out-of-frame or stop-codon sequences. To compute clonality, Shannon entropy was normalized by the log of the number of unique productive sequences and then subtracted from one. Fisher's exact test with Benjamini-Hochberg correction, at a threshold of adjusted p below 0.01, was used to find clones that differed between time points or between blood and tumor. The immuneACCESS repertoire file appears here via TCRdb, limited to in-frame rearrangements. These files lack a portion of the clones; in checked studies, under half of the deficit traces to unresolved V genes, and the cause of the others is not known. The V and J calls and clone size were taken over from that table, and D and trimming were inferred from the DNA. The sample table contains fewer than 35,000 clones; only one count was recorded for approximately 87% of them. More than 3% of the sample belongs to the ten largest clones.

Study-wide findings and limitations: Greater expansion of tumor-associated TCR clones in peripheral blood 3 weeks after the start of treatment was observed in patients with durable benefit (n of about 20, p = 0.022). Because of the small sample size (n of about 30) and the many exploratory analyses performed, the results are intended to be regarded as hypothesis-generating. Improved progression-free and overall survival was associated with having pretreatment peripheral blood TCR clonality below the median.

The germline V gene gives CDR1 as ENHRY and CDR2 as SYGVKD. Reading from cysteine to phenylalanine, the CDR3 counts 13 amino acids. The sequence is cut down to CDR3 DNA, 39 bases in frame from base 1. The germline ends are 14 bases apart after V is trimmed by 6 bases and J by 8 bases. The sequence was collected from a middle-aged man with urothelial cancer. The sequencing used PBMCs, collected around atezolizumab (anti-PD-L1) treatment. The chain is encoded by TRBV10-3 joined to TRBJ2-1, and the D gene may be TRBD2, 5 bases matching. CDR3 reads: CAIRVEAEDEQFF. The sequenced DNA is TGTGCCATCAGAGTGGAGGCCGAGGATGAGCAGTTCTTC.